One and the same sample provided the 3 T cell receptor beta chains below, sequenced in a study of T-cell reconstitution after alpha-beta-depleted transplantation in children. The study, taken as a whole, reports: By one year post-transplant, T-cell counts and diversity largely arose from T cells that were newly produced.

Unique molecular identifiers were incorporated when the TCRbeta library was constructed. A single record per CDR3 protein comes from TCRdb applying MiXCR to the PCR reads. The table shows hundreds of thousands of distinct CDR3 sequences, with 7.5% to 9% occurring only once. For these receptors, no antigen is known. The sequencing used peripheral blood, collected 360 days after TCRalphabeta/CD19-depleted stem cell transplant. Receptors were obtained from a female patient aged 2-10 years who had a stem cell transplant for Fanconi anemia, so the T cells may come from the graft donor.

This clonotype was detected ten times or more. The chain couples TRBV20-1 to TRBJ2-1, with TRBD1 as a possible D gene (5 bases). CDR1 is DFQATT and CDR2 is SNEGSKA in the germline V gene (reference sequence). The CDR3 totals 13 residues. Deletions cut 2 bases from V and 5 bases from J, with 10 bases between. The CDR3, as DNA: TGCAGTGCTAGACTCATGGGGCACAATGAGCAGTTCTTC. As protein: CSARLMGHNEQFF.

The table lists this clonotype with many counts. The chain recombines TRBV12-3 or TRBV12-4 with TRBJ2-3; 7 positions match TRBD1. V gave up 2 bases and J gave up 0 bases; unmatched junction bases: 2. The CDR3 covers 15 residues. The CDR3 reads CASSLKGQSTDTQYF. The CDR3 region has the DNA TGTGCCAGCAGTTTAAAGGGACAGAGCACAGATACGCAGTATTTT.

This clonotype was counted ten times or more. The chain couples TRBV5-6 to TRBJ1-2, with unresolved D. This CDR3 contains 14 residues. In germline, CDR1 is SGHDT, CDR2 YYEEEE. V lost 1 base and J 1 base, leaving 8 bases between the germline ends. The CDR3 spells CASSLPSDNYGYTF. CDR3 DNA sequence: TGTGCCAGCAGCTTGCCTTCAGATAACTATGGCTACACCTTC.